This TCR beta chain is from a study of cytomegalovirus exposure and HLA in healthy donors. It was with 60 Vbeta and 13 Jbeta primers that the PCR ran. TCRdb's table, derived via immunoSEQ multiplex PCR, lists solely in-frame clones and lacks some. The top ten clones hold about 3.8% of a sample with roughly 200,000 clones, just over 75% of them seen once. This TCR was recovered from an older woman in good health and CMV-seropositive. The sequenced sample consisted of PBMCs.

As DNA, the CDR3 is TGTGCCAGCAGTGCGAGGGCTAGCACAGATACGCAGTATTTT. Its protein is CASSARASTDTQYF. The J gene is TRBJ2-3, the V gene TRBV2; maybe TRBD2 (5 bases). The CDR3 runs to 14 residues. With 4 bases removed from V and 0 bases from J, the gap between germline ends came to 8 bases. Germline CDR1 reads SNHLY; CDR2 reads FYNNEI.